This T cell receptor beta chain was captured by sequencing in a study of PD-L1 blockade in urothelial cancer. Germline V gives CDR1 SQVTM, CDR2 ANQGSEA. The CDR3 spans 15 residues. Trimming cost V 7 bases and J 1 base, with 18 bases left between them. Method: immunoSEQ multiplex PCR; TCRdb's copy keeps in-frame clones and lacks some. The profile covers about 45,000 clones, with around 88% appearing a single time and approximately 4.1% taken by the ten largest. This receptor was taken from a man at least 80 years old with urothelial cancer. The chain joins TRBV29-1 to TRBJ2-3; D not resolved. The sequencing here drew on PBMCs, taken around atezolizumab (anti-PD-L1) treatment. As DNA, the CDR3 is TGCAGCGGGCGCCCCCTTTCGGCGGGCACAGATACGCAGTATTTT. Its translation is CSGRPLSAGTDTQYF.